The clone carrying this TCR beta chain was seen repeatedly, ten times or more. Predating any ophthalmopathy symptoms, the blood sample was taken at first hyperthyroidism diagnosis. This entry is derived from a study of T cells in Graves' hyperthyroidism and ophthalmopathy. About the study: Peripheral blood sampling occurred at initial diagnosis, before any treatment.

The germline gives CDR1 MNHEY, CDR2 SVGAGI. The CDR3 has 16 amino acids. V shed 6 bases, J shed 6 bases, and the junction held 13 bases outside the gene matches. Template material for amplifying TCR beta CDR3 regions consisted of RNA transcripts. An initial round of RT-PCR targeting the TCR CDR3 relied on the HTBI primer set. TCRdb re-analysed the multiplex PCR reads in MiXCR, keeping a single row per CDR3 protein. Seen here are around 33,000 distinct CDR3 sequences, around 50% observed once, and the top ten hold about 6%. The TCR was taken from a woman in her 50s with Graves' hyperthyroidism that later progressed to Graves' ophthalmopathy. Material: blood. This chain links TRBV6-5 with TRBJ1-5, with 8 bases matching TRBD1. The DNA for the CDR3 is TGTGCCAGCAGCCCGTACAGGGGGGGTCATGGTCAGCCCCAGCATTTT. Protein: CASSPYRGGHGQPQHF.